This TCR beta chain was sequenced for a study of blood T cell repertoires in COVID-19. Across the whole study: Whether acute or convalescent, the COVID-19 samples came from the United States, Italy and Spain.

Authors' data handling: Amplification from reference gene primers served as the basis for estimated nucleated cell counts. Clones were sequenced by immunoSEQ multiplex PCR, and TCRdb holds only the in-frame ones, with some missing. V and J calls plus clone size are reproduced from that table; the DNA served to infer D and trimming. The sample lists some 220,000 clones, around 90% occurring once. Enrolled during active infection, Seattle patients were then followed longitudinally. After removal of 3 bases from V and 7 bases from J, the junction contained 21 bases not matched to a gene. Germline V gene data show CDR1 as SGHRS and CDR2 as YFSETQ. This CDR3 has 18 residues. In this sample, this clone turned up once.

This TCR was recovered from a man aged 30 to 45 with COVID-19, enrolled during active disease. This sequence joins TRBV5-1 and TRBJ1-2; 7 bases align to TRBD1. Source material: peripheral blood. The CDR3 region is CASSSRPGTAFSGSGYTF. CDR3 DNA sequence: TGCGCCAGCAGCTCACGACCCGGGACAGCCTTTTCCGGGAGTGGCTACACCTTC.